This is a list of T cell receptor beta chains from one sample in a study of response to subunit inactivated influenza vaccine. TCRdb reprocessed the RT-PCR reads with MiXCR, giving one entry per CDR3 protein. This table holds 300,000 to 350,000 distinct CDR3 sequences, about 20% found once. Sequenced material: PBMCs from blood, taken roughly 20 months after vaccination. The receptors were sampled from a man aged 45-69 years who received an inactivated influenza vaccine. Each CDR3 is given with its conserved first and last residue. D genes are given only for firm matches. Not every row has a clone size; where given, it reads once, few, many or a size class.

J: TRBJ2-1; D: -; size: many; V: TRBV15; CDR3: CATSRDSQGQFF; DNA: TGTGCCACCAGCAGAGATTCACAGGGCCAGTTCTTC
J: TRBJ1-5; D: TRBD1; size: -; V: TRBV6-2/TRBV6-3; CDR3: CASSPIRTGGYSNQPQHF; DNA: TGTGCCAGCAGCCCCATCCGGACAGGGGGATATAGCAATCAGCCCCAGCATTTT
J: TRBJ1-4; D: TRBD1; size: few; V: TRBV7-6; CDR3: CASSLGTGNNEKLFF; DNA: TGTGCCAGCAGCTTAGGGACAGGCAATAATGAAAAACTGTTTTTT
J: TRBJ2-1; D: TRBD1; size: many; V: TRBV4-3; CDR3: CASSQDDRGLGDEQFF; DNA: TGCGCCAGCAGCCAAGATGACAGGGGGCTTGGGGATGAGCAGTTCTTC
J: TRBJ2-1; D: TRBD2; size: -; V: TRBV24-1; CDR3: CATSESRGLAERNEQFF; DNA: TGTGCCACCAGTGAATCCAGGGGACTAGCGGAGAGGAATGAGCAGTTCTTC
J: TRBJ1-1; D: -; size: many; V: TRBV7-9; CDR3: CASSLAYGGTEAFF; DNA: TGTGCCAGCAGCTTAGCGTATGGAGGCACTGAAGCTTTCTTT
J: TRBJ1-1; D: -; size: -; V: TRBV12-3/TRBV12-4; CDR3: CASSLVISGTEAFF; DNA: TGTGCCAGCAGTTTGGTAATCTCCGGCACTGAAGCTTTCTTT
J: TRBJ2-3; D: -; size: few; V: TRBV20-1; CDR3: CSATDPERDTQYF; DNA: TGCAGTGCGACGGACCCCGAAAGGGATACGCAGTATTTT
J: TRBJ2-3; D: -; size: few; V: TRBV2; CDR3: CASSESAPWELGDTQYF; DNA: TGTGCCAGCAGTGAATCCGCGCCCTGGGAGCTGGGGGATACGCAGTATTTT
J: TRBJ2-7; D: -; size: many; V: TRBV6-2/TRBV6-3; CDR3: CASSFRYEQYF; DNA: TGTGCCAGCAGTTTTCGCTACGAGCAGTACTTC
J: TRBJ2-3; D: -; size: few; V: TRBV20-1; CDR3: CSARTSGITDTQYF; DNA: TGCAGTGCTAGGACTAGTGGGATCACAGATACGCAGTATTTT
J: TRBJ2-3; D: -; size: many; V: TRBV28; CDR3: CASSPPRTTITDTQYF; DNA: TGTGCCAGCAGTCCGCCAAGGACAACCATCACAGATACGCAGTATTTT
J: TRBJ1-2; D: TRBD1; size: few; V: TRBV18; CDR3: CASSPTGPGTGVYGYTF; DNA: TGTGCCAGCTCACCAACGGGGCCCGGGACAGGGGTTTATGGCTACACCTTC
J: TRBJ1-6; D: -; size: few; V: TRBV27; CDR3: CASQPTGGHRLSSYNSPLHF; DNA: TGTGCCAGCCAACCCACGGGAGGGCACCGCCTGAGCTCCTATAATTCACCCCTCCACTTT
J: TRBJ2-1; D: TRBD2; size: -; V: TRBV7-3; CDR3: CASSPLAGDYNEQFF; DNA: TGTGCCAGCAGCCCCCTAGCGGGGGATTACAATGAGCAGTTCTTC
J: TRBJ2-5; D: TRBD1; size: few; V: TRBV25-1; CDR3: CASSARRGQGMNQETQYF; DNA: TGTGCCAGCAGTGCGCGCAGGGGACAGGGAATGAACCAAGAGACCCAGTACTTC
J: TRBJ1-2; D: -; size: -; V: TRBV9; CDR3: CASSVESYTF; DNA: TGTGCCAGCAGCGTCGAGAGCTACACCTTC
J: TRBJ2-2; D: -; size: few; V: TRBV29-1; CDR3: CSVEDGRQANTGELFF; DNA: TGCAGCGTTGAAGATGGGCGACAGGCGAACACCGGGGAGCTGTTTTTT
J: TRBJ1-1; D: -; size: -; V: TRBV6-1; CDR3: CASSALTIMNTEAFF; DNA: TGTGCCAGCAGTGCCCTGACGATAATGAACACTGAAGCTTTCTTT